This T cell receptor beta chain was sequenced in a study of STAT3 mutations in large granular lymphocyte leukemia (dated by TCRdb to 2018 to 2020). With respect to the entire study: Roughly half of the T-LGLL patients who were sequenced longitudinally carried canonical activating STAT3 mutations. One or more immunosuppressive therapy regimens were given to more than half of T-LGLL patients, and hematologic response was seen in about 36% of the treated patients. Patients were sequenced at roughly 4.1 time points on average, with the number of samplings per patient ranging from 2 to 8. A couple of patients with natural killer LGL leukemia were also sequenced longitudinally as controls within the study. Serial deep sequencing of TCRbeta CDR3 and STAT3 was performed in patients with T-cell large granular lymphocyte leukemia to reconstruct clonal hierarchy and dynamics. Eighteen representative T-LGLL cases were selected from an initial cohort of a few hundred LGL patients for longitudinal TCRbeta and STAT3 sequencing. On the study overall, not on this receptor specifically: Because no samples were available when a clone first appeared, clonal expansion had to be inferred from samplings taken at other points. Every T-LGLL patient showed at least one immunodominant TCRbeta clonotype, and about half showed multiple immunodominant subclonotypes. TCR clonotype switching after therapy was seen in about 35% of the 18 patients, with all newly emerging clones being STAT3 wild type. Because codominant clonotypes persisted in some patients, a small but highly pathogenic clone may have been missed. Linking therapy response to changes in TCR clonal burden was complicated by variable intervals between samplings and by differing treatment regimens. Several patients had a dominant TCR clone burden greater than the STAT3 mutant burden, which suggests that the STAT3 mutation arose secondarily within a clone that had already expanded.

Concerning this clone: No antigen is known for it. Per-base qualities were not stored, and no clone one base away is much larger.

DNA was extracted from blood mononuclear cells, and the same DNA was used for both TCR and STAT3 sequencing. CDR1 and CDR2, per the germline V gene (reference sequence), are GTSNPN and SVGIG. The CDR3, cysteine through phenylalanine, is 13 amino acids long. The CDR3 DNA has 39 bases and is translated from base 1. V has 3 bases trimmed and J has 3 bases trimmed; junction bases matching no gene number 5. An Illumina MiSeq was used to sequence the TCRbeta libraries, yielding an average of approximately 43,000 productive templates per sample. Using multiplex PCR amplification, the immunoSEQ assay generated the TCRbeta CDR3 libraries. The original pipeline was this. Repertoire diversity was calculated as previously defined, and values close to 0 indicated extremely monoclonal samples. TCRdb took over this immuneACCESS table, retaining in-frame rearrangements with V and J assigned. Such tables are incomplete; in checked studies, under half of the missing clones stem from an unresolved V gene, and the remainder is unexplained. V and J calls plus clone size are reproduced from that table; the DNA served to infer D and trimming. Here the sample has 10,000 or so clones; approximately 90% occur a single time. Jointly, the top ten make up around 82% of the sample.

The sequence was obtained from a man aged 80 or over with T-cell large granular lymphocyte leukemia. Some clones in this sample may be carry-over from other donors' samples. The age is the age at diagnosis. The chain couples TRBV30 to TRBJ2-7, and TRBD2 matches 7 of the central bases. The sequencing input was peripheral blood mononuclear cells. The CDR3 sequence is CAWSWASGYEQYF. At the DNA level, the sequence is TGTGCCTGGAGCTGGGCTAGCGGCTACGAGCAGTACTTC. Beyond the CDR3, the reference TRBV30 and TRBJ2-7 genes provide the residues; the full variable domain reads: SQTIHQWPATLVQPVGSPLSLECTVEGTSNPNLYWYRQAAGRGLQLLFYSVGIGQISSEVPQNLSASRPQDRQFILSSKKLLLSDSGFYLCAWSWASGYEQYFGPGTRLTVT.